Below, 20 T cell receptor beta chains from the same sample are listed, as sequenced in a study of metastatic and nonmetastatic thyroid tumors. Each patient came to thyroid surgery without any prior treatment (of any kind). TCRdb reprocessed the PCR reads via MiXCR. The sample yields more than 13,000 clones, 25% to 30% seen once. The sample taken for sequencing was tumor tissue. Source of these receptors: a male donor with papillary thyroid cancer or a benign thyroid nodule (not recorded which). Some clones in this sample may be carry-over from other donors' samples.

This clone was observed at least ten times. The chain recombines TRBV28 with TRBJ1-5, with a weak D call TRBD1 (5 bases). The CDR3 contains 15 residues. Trimming stripped 6 bases from V and 4 bases from J, with 16 bases between. Germline V gives CDR1 MDHEN, CDR2 SYDVKM. The CDR3 sequence is CASRRTGLLNQPQHF. CDR3 coding DNA: TGTGCCAGCAGACGAACGGGACTGCTTAATCAGCCCCAGCATTTT.

The chain uses TRBV24-1 and TRBJ1-5, with D unclear. CDR3 size: 18 residues. Trimming removed 3 bases at V and 2 bases at J, with 19 bases between. CDR1 and CDR2 (germline): KGHDR, SFDVKD. The DNA for the CDR3 is TGTGCCACCAGTGATAGAACCCCAACCGGGGTAGGCAATCAGCCCCAGCATTTT. Protein: CATSDRTPTGVGNQPQHF.

Worth noting for this clone: Relative to the germline gene, one junction end is altered; a read error may explain this. V gene TRBV29-1 combines with J gene TRBJ1-1; 7 nucleotides line up with TRBD1. CDR3 size: 12 residues. Germline values: CDR1 SQVTM, CDR2 ANQGSEA. CDR3 sequence: CSVEDLRTGEGF. The CDR3 DNA is TGCAGCGTTGAAGATCTAAGGACAGGAGAGGGGTTT.

V is TRBV6-1 and J is TRBJ2-7; D not certain. The CDR3 length is 14 residues. CDR1 MNHNS and CDR2 SASEGT come from the germline V gene. Trimming stripped 2 bases from V and 6 bases from J, with 14 bases between. This CDR3 reads CASSERTEPAEQYF. The CDR3 DNA follows: TGTGCCAGCAGTGAAAGAACTGAACCCGCCGAGCAGTACTTC.

The chain links TRBV20-1 to TRBJ1-2; a possible D gene is TRBD1 (5 bases). The CDR3 covers 14 residues. Trimming removed 1 base from V and 4 bases from J, with 13 bases in between. The germline V gene encodes CDR1 DFQATT and CDR2 SNEGSKA (reference sequence). CDR3 sequence: CSARGSRVSYGYTF. In DNA, the CDR3 is TGCAGTGCTAGAGGCTCCAGGGTAAGCTATGGCTACACCTTC.

This clone showed up many times. The chain combines TRBV28 with TRBJ1-4; D gene unclear. The CDR3 loop spans 16 amino acids. The V end was cut by 5 bases, the J end by 0 bases, with 13 bases between. Germline assignment: CDR1 MDHEN and CDR2 SYDVKM. The DNA of the CDR3 is TGTGCCAGCAGTGTCCGGAGATTTGCAACTAATGAAAAACTGTTTTTT. Amino acid sequence: CASSVRRFATNEKLFF. Combining the CDR3 with reference TRBV28 and TRBJ1-4 gives the whole variable domain DVKVTQSSRYLVKRTGEKVFLECVQDMDHENMFWYRQDPGLGLRLIYFSYDVKMKEKGDIPEGYSVSREKKERFSLILESASTNQTSMYLCASSVRRFATNEKLFFGSGTQLSVL.

The chain recombines TRBV5-1 with TRBJ2-7, with 10 positions matching TRBD1. Germline assignment: CDR1 SGHRS and CDR2 YFSETQ. V lost 3 bases, J lost 2 bases, and 2 bases stayed unmatched. This CDR3 region has 14 residues. The CDR3 loop reads CASSSGQGTYEQYF. The CDR3, as DNA: TGCGCCAGCAGCTCGGGACAGGGGACCTACGAGCAGTACTTC.

The chain links TRBV15 to TRBJ1-5; a weak D match, TRBD1 (5 bases). V was shortened by 1 base and J by 5 bases, with 12 bases between the two germline ends. Germline CDR1 and CDR2: LNHNV and YYDKDF (reference sequence). CDR3 length: 15 residues. The DNA for the CDR3 is TGTGCCACCAGCAGAGGAAGGCAGGGCCATCAGCCCCAGCATTTT. Residues: CATSRGRQGHQPQHF.

The V gene is TRBV5-1, the J gene TRBJ2-2; D call uncertain. This CDR3 has 16 residues. The V end was cut by 1 base, the J end by 3 bases, with 13 bases between. Per germline, CDR1 SGHRS and CDR2 YFSETQ. The CDR3 DNA reads TGCGCCAGCAGCTTGTGGCTAGAAATGGACACCGGGGAGCTGTTTTTT. It translates to CASSLWLEMDTGELFF.

This chain uses TRBV3-1 with TRBJ2-6; D is unresolved. The CDR3 is made up of 19 amino acids. Trimming stripped 1 base from V and 0 bases from J, with 16 bases between. The germline V gene has CDR1 LGHDT and CDR2 YNNKEL (reference sequence). The CDR3 is CASSQGRGRFYSGANVLTF. Written as DNA, the CDR3 is TGTGCCAGCAGCCAAGGAAGAGGCAGGTTCTACTCTGGGGCCAACGTCCTGACTTTC.

The V call is TRBV6-1, the J call TRBJ1-2; TRBD1 agrees at 7 bases. V lost 2 bases, J lost 7 bases, and 13 bases stayed unmatched. The CDR3 extends over 16 amino acids. The germline V gene has CDR1 MNHNS and CDR2 SASEGT. CDR3 sequence (DNA): TGTGCCAGCAGTGAATTGTTGACAGGGCAGTTCTCTGGCTACACCTTC. This translates into CASSELLTGQFSGYTF.

This clone was seen repeatedly, ten times or more. This specimen includes other DNA sequences encoding the same CDR3. The chain uses TRBV7-6 and TRBJ2-3; 8 nucleotides line up with TRBD2. J lost 5 bases, V lost 1 base, and 8 bases had no gene match. This CDR3 has 16 amino acids. Germline V lookup: CDR1 SGHVS, CDR2 FNYEAQ. The CDR3 DNA follows: TGTGCCAGCAGCTTAGGGTTGCGGGGGGCGGGAGATACGCAGTATTTT. It codes for CASSLGLRGAGDTQYF. Full variable domain (missing parts from reference TRBV7-6 and TRBJ2-3): GAGVSQSPRYKVTKRGQDVALRCDPISGHVSLYWYRQALGQGPEFLTYFNYEAQQDKSGLPNDRFSAERPEGSISTLTIQRTEQRDSAMYRCASSLGLRGAGDTQYFGPGTRLTVL.

In this sample, this clone turned up many times. CDR3 coding DNA: TGCGCCAGCAGCCCCGGGGACAGCACAGATACGCAGTATTTT. It specifies CASSPGDSTDTQYF. This chain connects TRBV5-1 to TRBJ2-3; D could derive from TRBD1 or TRBD2 (5 bases each). CDR1 SGHRS and CDR2 YFSETQ come from the germline V gene. V was clipped by 4 bases and J by 0 bases, with 9 bases between them. This CDR3 is built from 14 residues.

This clone was seen a few times. The junction shows a germline mismatch at one end, possibly a read error. The CDR3 region has the DNA TGTGCCAGCAGCTTAGAGAGACAGGGAACAGATACGCAGTATTTT. Its translation: CASSLERQGTDTQYF. This chain joins TRBV12-3 or TRBV12-4 and TRBJ2-3; 7 nucleotides agree with TRBD1. The CDR3 is 15 amino acids.

This chain connects TRBV18 to TRBJ2-5; weak D call: TRBD2 (6 bases). The CDR3 totals 16 residues. Germline values: CDR1 KGHSH, CDR2 LQKENI. Deletions cut 0 bases from V and 4 bases from J, with 15 bases between. The CDR3: CASSPPVGRERETQYF. The CDR3 DNA is TGTGCCAGCTCACCACCTGTCGGGAGAGAGAGAGAGACCCAGTACTTC.

The chain couples TRBV27 to TRBJ2-1, with 11 bases aligning to TRBD2. Germline V gives CDR1 MNHEY, CDR2 SMNVEV (reference sequence). CDR3 length: 16 residues. Trimming removed 3 bases from V and 3 bases from J; junction bases left unmatched: 4. CDR3 amino acids: CASSFPTSGDYNEQFF. CDR3 DNA sequence: TGTGCCAGCAGTTTCCCGACTAGCGGGGACTACAATGAGCAGTTCTTC.

This clone was found many times. The V and J genes are TRBV6-5 and TRBJ2-7, with 11 bases aligning to TRBD2. The CDR3 runs 16 residues. The V segment lost 2 bases and the J segment 4 bases; nucleotides outside the gene matches: 7. CDR1 and CDR2 from the germline V gene are MNHEY and SVGAGI. Here the CDR3 reads CASSYGGLAGGYEQYF. The DNA of the CDR3 is TGTGCCAGCAGTTACGGGGGGCTAGCGGGGGGATACGAGCAGTACTTC.

This clone was picked up a small number of times. This chain links TRBV7-2 with TRBJ2-1; D is uncertain. Germline V gene sequence: CDR1 SGHTA, CDR2 FQGNSA. The CDR3 spans 12 residues. Trimming pared 1 base from V and 6 bases from J, leaving 4 bases between. CDR3 sequence reads: CASSLDINEQFF. For the CDR3, the DNA is TGTGCCAGCAGCTTAGACATCAATGAGCAGTTCTTC.

This chain joins TRBV2 and TRBJ2-1, with 12 bases identical to TRBD2. There are 14 residues in the CDR3. Per germline, CDR1 SNHLY and CDR2 FYNNEI. V dropped 7 bases and J dropped 8; count of bases not matched to a gene: 6. The CDR3 nucleotides read TGTGCCAGCAACCGACTAGCGGGAGACCATGAGCAGTTCTTC. Translation: CASNRLAGDHEQFF.

This clone has ten or more counts. The chain joins TRBV10-1 to TRBJ2-5; TRBD1 aligns across 9 bases. Germline lookup yields CDR1 WNHNN and CDR2 SYGVQD (reference sequence). With 3 bases clipped from V and 3 bases from J, the junction kept 2 bases outside the gene matches. The CDR3 runs 14 residues. CDR3 DNA sequence: TGCGCCAGCAGTGATGGGACAGGGAAAGAGACCCAGTACTTC. As protein: CASSDGTGKETQYF.